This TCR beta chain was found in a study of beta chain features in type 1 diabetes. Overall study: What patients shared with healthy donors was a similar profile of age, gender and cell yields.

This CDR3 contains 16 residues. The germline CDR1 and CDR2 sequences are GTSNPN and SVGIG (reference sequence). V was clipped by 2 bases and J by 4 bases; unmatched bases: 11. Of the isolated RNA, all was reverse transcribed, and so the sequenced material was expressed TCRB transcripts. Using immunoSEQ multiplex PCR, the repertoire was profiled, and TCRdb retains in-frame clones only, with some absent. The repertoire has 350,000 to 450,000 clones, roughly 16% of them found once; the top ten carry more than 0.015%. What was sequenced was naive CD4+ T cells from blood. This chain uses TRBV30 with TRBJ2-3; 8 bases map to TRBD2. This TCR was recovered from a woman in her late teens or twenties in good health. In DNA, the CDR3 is TGTGCCTGGAGTCCTCCAGCGGGAGTAAACGCAGATACGCAGTATTTT. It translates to CAWSPPAGVNADTQYF.